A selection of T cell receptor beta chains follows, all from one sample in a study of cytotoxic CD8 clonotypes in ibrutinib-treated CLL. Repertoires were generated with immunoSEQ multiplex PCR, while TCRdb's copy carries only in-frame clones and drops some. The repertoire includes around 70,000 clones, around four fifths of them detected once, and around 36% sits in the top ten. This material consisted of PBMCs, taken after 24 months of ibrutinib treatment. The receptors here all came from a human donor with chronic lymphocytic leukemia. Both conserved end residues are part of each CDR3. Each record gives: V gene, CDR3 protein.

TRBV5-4,CASSLDGRSYEQYF
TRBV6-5,CASSYQTVNTEAFF
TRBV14,CASSRRPAGGLAGMVSSYEQYF
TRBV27,CASSLRGLAEYTDTQYF
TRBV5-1,CASSLWTGVLETQYF
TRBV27,CASKDRRSYEQYF
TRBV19,CASILSGAGATEAFF
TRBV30,CAWKGPSYNEQFF
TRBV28,CASTPLGTEAFF
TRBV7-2,CASSSGTEYQETQYF
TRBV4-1,CASSQVTFRGRAYEQYF
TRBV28,CASNSKPGDRVSYEQYF
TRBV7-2,CASSLALTLAGGGNEQFF
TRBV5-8,CASSQPLSSYEQYF
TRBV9,CASSVFESSTDTQYF
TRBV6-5,CASSRTIFYEQYF
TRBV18,CASSGPPGYEQYF
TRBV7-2,CASSLQSTDTQYF
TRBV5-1,CASTQGGETQYF
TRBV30,CAWTPGNTIYF
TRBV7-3,CASSFSGSNEQFF
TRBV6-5,CASSYSHTGGYTF